These 12 T cell receptor beta chains were all obtained from the same sample, sequenced in a study of Graves' ophthalmopathy and Graves' hyperthyroidism (dated by TCRdb to 2016 to 2019). Data came from an Illumina HiSeq 2000. TCR beta CDR3 regions were amplified from RNA transcripts for repertoire sequencing. A first-round RT-PCR used HTBI primers with the Qiagen OneStep RT-PCR kit, followed by a second-round multiplex PCR, size selection and purification. TCRdb applied fastp at Q25 and MiXCR to the public reads, then kept only in-frame beta chains. Each CDR3 protein gets just one entry, which takes the most common genes and DNA from the rows behind it. Within this sample are around 670,000 distinct CDR3 sequences, with 40% of them counted one time only. The ten largest clones take up about 40% of the sample. Sample: peripheral blood. The receptors stem from an adult man with Graves' ophthalmopathy.

This clonotype was counted a single time. The junction departs from germline at one end; a sequencing error may be responsible. The chain joins TRBV7-9 to TRBJ2-2; D remains unclear. The CDR3 covers 14 residues. The germline CDR1 and CDR2 sequences are SEHNR and FQNEAQ (reference sequence). CDR3 region: CARSSVENTGELFF. CDR3 DNA sequence: TGTGCCCGCAGCTCAGTGGAAAACACCGGGGAGCTGTTTTTT. The entire variable domain, with the rest obtained from reference TRBV7-9 and TRBJ2-2, is as follows: DTGVSQNPRHKITKRGQNVTFRCDPISEHNRLYWYRQTLGQGPEFLTYFQNEAQLEKSRLLSDRFSAERPKGSFSTLEIQRTEQGDSAMYLCARSSVENTGELFFGEGSRLTVL.

A single count supports this clonotype. This rearrangement joins TRBV20-1 to TRBJ1-2; D unresolved. Trimming cost V 6 bases and J 0 bases, with 8 bases left between them. Germline V gene sequence: CDR1 DFQATT, CDR2 SNEGSKA (reference sequence). CDR3 length: 12 amino acids. CDR3 in amino acids: CSATTPNYGYTF. The CDR3 bases are TGCAGTGCCACGACACCTAACTATGGCTACACCTTC.

This clonotype has ten or more counts. The V gene is TRBV2, the J gene TRBJ1-2; D uncertain. Germline V gives CDR1 SNHLY, CDR2 FYNNEI. The CDR3 has 11 residues. The ends were cut back, 5 bases at V and 5 bases at J, with 6 bases in the middle. The CDR3 DNA follows: TGTGCCAGCAGTACGTGGTATGGCTACACCTTC. Its translation is CASSTWYGYTF.

V and J are TRBV7-3 and TRBJ1-3, with a weak D call TRBD1 (6 bases). CDR3 length equals 18 residues. Germline values: CDR1 SGHTA, CDR2 FQGTGA. Trimming stripped 1 base from V and 1 base from J, with 17 bases between. For the CDR3, the DNA is TGTGCCAGCAGCTTAAGACAGCGGGGGGCCCTTTCTGGAAACACCATATATTTT. Translating it yields CASSLRQRGALSGNTIYF. Supplemented by reference TRBV7-3 and TRBJ1-3, the full variable domain reads GAGVSQTPSNKVTEKGKYVELRCDPISGHTALYWYRQSLGQGPEFLIYFQGTGAADDSGLPNDRFFAVRPEGSVSTLKIQRTERGDSAVYLCASSLRQRGALSGNTIYFGEGSWLTVV.

As regards this clonotype: The missing conserved phenylalanine or tryptophan at the end of this CDR3 makes a read error likely. V and J are TRBV25-1 and TRBJ2-2; tentative D call: TRBD2 (6 bases). Germline lookup yields CDR1 MGHDK and CDR2 SYGVNS. V dropped 7 bases and J dropped 7 bases, with 16 bases sitting between them. CDR3 length equals 14 residues. Here the CDR3 DNA reads TGTGCCAGCATAACGGCGTACGGGGGCGGGGAGCTGTTTTCT. Amino acids: CASITAYGGGELFS.

This clonotype was detected ten times or more. The V gene is TRBV12-3 or TRBV12-4, the J gene TRBJ2-5, with D perhaps matching TRBD2 (6 bases). V was pared by 8 bases and J by 2 bases, with 15 bases between. This CDR3 has 14 residues. The CDR3 protein is CASLDPGGQETQYF. The CDR3 DNA reads as TGTGCCAGCTTAGACCCCGGAGGGCAAGAGACCCAGTACTTC.

The J gene is TRBJ1-5, the V gene TRBV5-6; the match to TRBD1 covers 7 bases. Germline CDR1 reads SGHDT; CDR2 reads YYEEEE. This CDR3 has 16 amino acids. Germline trimming cut 4 bases from V and 0 bases from J; bases unmatched to any gene: 7. This chain's CDR3 is CASSAGGAYSNQPQHF. The DNA of the CDR3 is TGTGCCAGCAGCGCAGGGGGTGCTTATAGCAATCAGCCCCAGCATTTT.

The chain recombines TRBV29-1 with TRBJ2-7, with D perhaps matching TRBD2 (6 bases). The CDR3 sequence is 13 residues long. Germline V gene lookup returns CDR1 SQVTM and CDR2 ANQGSEA. Deletions cut 8 bases from V and 4 bases from J, with 18 bases between. CDR3 protein: CSPGGGGRYEQYF. The CDR3 DNA follows: TGCAGCCCCGGTGGTGGGGGGAGGTACGAGCAGTACTTC.

This clonotype occurred once. The rearrangement links TRBV25-1 to TRBJ2-5, with 10 positions matching TRBD2. V dropped 7 bases and J dropped 4; count of bases not matched to a gene: 3. The CDR3 loop spans 13 amino acids. CDR1 is MGHDK and CDR2 is SYGVNS in the germline V gene. The CDR3 sequence is CASTSGRVETQYF. Here the CDR3 DNA reads TGTGCCAGCACCAGCGGGAGGGTAGAGACCCAGTACTTC.

Note on this clonotype: One end of the junction fails to match germline, which may point to a read error. The chain carries TRBV5-6 and TRBJ2-7, with 7 bases fitting TRBD1. The CDR3 covers 14 residues. Germline V CDR1 and CDR2: SGHDT, YYEEEE. The CDR3 DNA reads as TGTGCCAGCAGACCGAGGACAGGATCCTACGAGCAGCACTTC. Protein: CASRPRTGSYEQHF. The complete variable domain, with remaining parts taken from reference TRBV5-6 and TRBJ2-7, reads DAGVTQSPTHLIKTRGQQVTLRCSPKSGHDTVSWYQQALGQGPQFIFQYYEEEERQRGNFPDRFSGHQFPNYSSELNVNALLLGDSALYLCASRPRTGSYEQHFGPGTRLTVT.

This clonotype appeared many times. The chain recombines TRBV29-1 with TRBJ2-7, with 7 bases identical to TRBD1. The junction had 11 bases not matched to a gene; V was cut back by 6 bases and J by 0 bases. The CDR3 length is 15 residues. The germline V gene has CDR1 SQVTM and CDR2 ANQGSEA. The CDR3 protein is CSVQGTGQSSYEQYF. The CDR3 DNA reads as TGCAGCGTCCAAGGGACGGGACAGAGCTCCTACGAGCAGTACTTC.

With regard to this clonotype: Sequence at one end of the junction differs from germline and may be a read error. The chain uses TRBV10-3 and TRBJ2-7; D might be TRBD2 (5 bases). CDR3 length: 11 residues. Germline CDR1 is ENHRY and CDR2 is SYGVKD. The CDR3 here is CASGATGELYF. The CDR3 nucleotides are TGTGCTTCTGGCGCGACCGGGGAGCTGTACTTC.